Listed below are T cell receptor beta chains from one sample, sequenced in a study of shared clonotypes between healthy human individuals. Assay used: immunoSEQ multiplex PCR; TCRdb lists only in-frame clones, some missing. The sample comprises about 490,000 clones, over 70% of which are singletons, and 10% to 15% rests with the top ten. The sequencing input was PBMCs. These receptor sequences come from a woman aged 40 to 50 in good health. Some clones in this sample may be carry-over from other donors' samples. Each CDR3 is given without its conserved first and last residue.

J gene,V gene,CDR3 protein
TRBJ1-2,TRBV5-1,ASSFADASYGYT
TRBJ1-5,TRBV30,AWSVQGREPQH
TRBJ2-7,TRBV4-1,ASSQNQGYEQY
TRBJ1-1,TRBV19,ASRNRIVWTEAF
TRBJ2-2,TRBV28,ASTRESTGELF
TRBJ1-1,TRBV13,ASSLGGKAF
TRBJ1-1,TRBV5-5,ASSGLTGQVNTEAF
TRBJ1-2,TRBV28,ASSQGIGYT
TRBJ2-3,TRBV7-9,ASSLVLAGNKGKQY
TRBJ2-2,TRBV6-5,ASGSGWSTGELF
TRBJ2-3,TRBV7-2,ASSVPGQSTDTQY
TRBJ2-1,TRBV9,ASSAGLAGHNEQF
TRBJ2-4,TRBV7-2,ASSLWSILAKNIQY
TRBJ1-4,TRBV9,ASSVSAGGFTNEKLF
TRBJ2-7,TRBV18,ASSPPFSAYEQY
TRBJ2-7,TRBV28,ASTTTGGSLYEQY
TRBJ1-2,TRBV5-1,ASSFRQGGYGYT
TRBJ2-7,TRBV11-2,ASSPWPQESYEQY
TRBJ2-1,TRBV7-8,ASSLARQGEQF
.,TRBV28,ASSLWRTGVEQY
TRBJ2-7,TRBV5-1,ASSLFQDYEQY
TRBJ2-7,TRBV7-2,ASSFPYSYEQY
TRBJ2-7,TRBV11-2,ASSPGSVYEQY
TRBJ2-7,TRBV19,ASSPLGGPLYEQY
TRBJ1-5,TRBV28,ASSLGWREEPQH
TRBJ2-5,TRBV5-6,ASSLTGVGQETQY
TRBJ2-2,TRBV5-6,ASSPGQLNTGELF
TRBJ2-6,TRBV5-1,ASSLDAGVGANVLT
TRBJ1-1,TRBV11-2,ASSSRPGQNTEAF
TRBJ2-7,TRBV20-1,SGRERYEQY
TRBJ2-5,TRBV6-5,ASSYSSASQETQY